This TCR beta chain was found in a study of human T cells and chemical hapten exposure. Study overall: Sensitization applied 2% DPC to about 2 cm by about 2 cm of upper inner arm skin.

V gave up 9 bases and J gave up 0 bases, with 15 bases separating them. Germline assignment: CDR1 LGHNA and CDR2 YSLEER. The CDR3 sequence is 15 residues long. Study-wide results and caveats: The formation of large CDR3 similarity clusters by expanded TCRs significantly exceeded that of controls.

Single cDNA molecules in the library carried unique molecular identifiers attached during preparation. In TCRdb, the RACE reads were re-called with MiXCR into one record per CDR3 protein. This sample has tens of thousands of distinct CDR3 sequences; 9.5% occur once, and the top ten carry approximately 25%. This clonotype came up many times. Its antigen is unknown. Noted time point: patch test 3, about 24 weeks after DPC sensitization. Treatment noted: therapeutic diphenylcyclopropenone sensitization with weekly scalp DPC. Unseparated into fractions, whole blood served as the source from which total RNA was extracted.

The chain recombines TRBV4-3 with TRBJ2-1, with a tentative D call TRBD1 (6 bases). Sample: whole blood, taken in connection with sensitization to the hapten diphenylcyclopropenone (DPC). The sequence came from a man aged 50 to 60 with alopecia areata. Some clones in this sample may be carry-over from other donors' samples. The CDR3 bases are TGCGCCAGGTATAACAGGGTGAGCTCCTACAATGAGCAGTTCTTC. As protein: CARYNRVSSYNEQFF.